This T cell receptor beta chain is drawn from a study of T cells in Graves' hyperthyroidism and ophthalmopathy. Study overall: Blood from the periphery was taken at initial diagnosis, before any treatment.

Per germline, CDR1 PRHDT and CDR2 FYEKMQ (reference sequence). V was clipped by 5 bases and J by 4 bases, with 12 bases between them. The CDR3 is made up of 14 amino acids. Reasons for excluding patients were uncontrolled infection, other autoimmune disease, pregnancy or lactation. General study results and limits: Ophthalmopathy was predicted by the model a median of 6.5 months ahead of onset. Ophthalmopathy was separated from stable hyperthyroidism by a 13 V-J model.

TCR beta CDR3 regions were amplified from RNA. A set of HTBI primers served as the primers for a first-round RT-PCR of the TCR CDR3. TCRdb re-derived calls from the multiplex PCR reads in MiXCR, one entry per CDR3 protein. The profile shows some 300,000 distinct CDR3 sequences, roughly 18% of them singletons. This clonotype was seen only a few times. What it recognizes is unknown. This TCR derives from a man aged 45-65 years with Graves' ophthalmopathy. Sequencing was done on a sample of blood. This chain connects TRBV13 to TRBJ1-5, with D possibly matching TRBD1 (6 bases). CDR3 residues: CASSQRGGNQPQHF. CDR3 nucleotides: TGTGCCAGCAGCCAGAGGGGGGGGAATCAGCCCCAGCATTTT.